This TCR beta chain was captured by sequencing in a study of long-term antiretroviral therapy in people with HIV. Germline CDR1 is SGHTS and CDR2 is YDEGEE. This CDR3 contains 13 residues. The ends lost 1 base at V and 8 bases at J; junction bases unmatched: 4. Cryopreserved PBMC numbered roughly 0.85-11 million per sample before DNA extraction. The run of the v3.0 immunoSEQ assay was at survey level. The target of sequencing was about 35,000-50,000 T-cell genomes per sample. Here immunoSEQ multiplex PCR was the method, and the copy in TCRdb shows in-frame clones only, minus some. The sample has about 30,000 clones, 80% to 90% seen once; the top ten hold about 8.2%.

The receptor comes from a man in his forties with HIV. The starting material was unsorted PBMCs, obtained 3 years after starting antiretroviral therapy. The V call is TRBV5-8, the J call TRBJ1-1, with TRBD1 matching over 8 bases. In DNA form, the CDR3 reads TGTGCCAGCAGCTTGTACACAGGGGGAGAAGCTTTCTTT. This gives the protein CASSLYTGGEAFF.